This TCR beta chain comes out of a study of T cells in Graves' hyperthyroidism and ophthalmopathy. The study, taken as a whole, reports: Researchers found most expanded thyroid clonotypes above 0.001 in blood as well.

The CDR3 consists of 16 residues. CDR1 and CDR2 from the germline V gene are MNHEY and SMNVEV (reference sequence). Trimming removed 5 bases at V and 1 base at J, with 17 bases between. At least ten counts were recorded for this clonotype. The antigen remains undetermined. Amplification of TCR beta CDR3 regions used RNA as the template. HTBI primers were employed in a first-round RT-PCR of the TCR CDR3. TCRdb itself ran the multiplex PCR reads through MiXCR, one entry per CDR3 protein. Seen here are about 550,000 distinct CDR3 sequences, under 25% observed once, and the top ten hold around 27%. This receptor was identified in a man between 18 and 29 years old with Graves' hyperthyroidism. Sequenced input: blood. The V gene is TRBV27, the J gene TRBJ2-5; D unresolved. The CDR3 sequence is CASSQRPLSFQETQYF. For the CDR3, the DNA is TGTGCCAGCAGTCAACGCCCCCTTAGTTTCCAAGAGACCCAGTACTTC.